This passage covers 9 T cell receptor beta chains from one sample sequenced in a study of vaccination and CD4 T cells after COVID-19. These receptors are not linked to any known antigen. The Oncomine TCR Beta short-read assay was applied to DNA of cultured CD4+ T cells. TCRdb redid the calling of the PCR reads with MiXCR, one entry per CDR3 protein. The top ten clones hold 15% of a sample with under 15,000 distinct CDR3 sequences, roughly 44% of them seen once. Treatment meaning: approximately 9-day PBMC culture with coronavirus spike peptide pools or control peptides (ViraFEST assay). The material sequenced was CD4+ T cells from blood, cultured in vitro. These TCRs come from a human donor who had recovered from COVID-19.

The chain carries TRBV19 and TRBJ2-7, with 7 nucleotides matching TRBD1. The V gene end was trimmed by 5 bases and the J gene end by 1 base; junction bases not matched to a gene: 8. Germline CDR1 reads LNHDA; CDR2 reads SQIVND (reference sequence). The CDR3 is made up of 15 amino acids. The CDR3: CASSSRDRVSYEQYF. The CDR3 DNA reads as TGTGCCAGTAGTTCTCGGGACAGAGTTTCCTACGAGCAGTACTTC.

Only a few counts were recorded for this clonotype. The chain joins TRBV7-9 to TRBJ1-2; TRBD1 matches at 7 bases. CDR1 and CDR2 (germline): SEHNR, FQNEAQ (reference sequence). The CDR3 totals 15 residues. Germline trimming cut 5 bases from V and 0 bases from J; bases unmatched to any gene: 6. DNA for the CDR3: TGTGCCAGCAGCCCAGGGGACAGAACTAACTATGGCTACACCTTC. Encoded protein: CASSPGDRTNYGYTF.

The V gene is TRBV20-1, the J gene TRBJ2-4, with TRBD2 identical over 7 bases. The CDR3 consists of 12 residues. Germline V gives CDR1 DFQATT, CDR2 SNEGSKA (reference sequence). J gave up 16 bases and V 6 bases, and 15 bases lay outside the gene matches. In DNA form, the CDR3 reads TGCAGTGCCCCTCACGCCAGCGGGAACCATTACTTC. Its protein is CSAPHASGNHYF.

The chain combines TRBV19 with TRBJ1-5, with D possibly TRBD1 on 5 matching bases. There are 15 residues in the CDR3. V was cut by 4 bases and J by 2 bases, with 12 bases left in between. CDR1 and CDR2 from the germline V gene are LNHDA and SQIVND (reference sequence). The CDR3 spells CASSTGRIGNQPQHF. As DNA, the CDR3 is TGTGCCAGTAGTACAGGGAGAATTGGCAATCAGCCCCAGCATTTT.

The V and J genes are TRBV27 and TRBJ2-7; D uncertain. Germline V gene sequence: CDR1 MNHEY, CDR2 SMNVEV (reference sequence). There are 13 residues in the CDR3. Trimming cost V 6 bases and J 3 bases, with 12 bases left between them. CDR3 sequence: CASRPNQDYEQYF. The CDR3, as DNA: TGTGCCAGCAGACCAAACCAAGACTACGAGCAGTACTTC.

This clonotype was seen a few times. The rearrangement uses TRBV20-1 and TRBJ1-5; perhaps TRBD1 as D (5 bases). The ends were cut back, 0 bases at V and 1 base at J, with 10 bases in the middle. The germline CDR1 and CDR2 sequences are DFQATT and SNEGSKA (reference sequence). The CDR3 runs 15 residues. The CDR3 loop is CSARDRPGSNQPQHF. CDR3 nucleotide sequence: TGCAGTGCTAGAGATCGGCCAGGGAGCAATCAGCCCCAGCATTTT.

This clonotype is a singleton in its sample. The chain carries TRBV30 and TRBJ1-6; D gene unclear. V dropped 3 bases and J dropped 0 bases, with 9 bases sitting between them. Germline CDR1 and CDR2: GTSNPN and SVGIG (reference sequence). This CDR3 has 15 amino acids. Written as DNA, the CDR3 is TGTGCCTGGAGAGACTGGAGCTCCTATAATTCACCCCTCCACTTT. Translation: CAWRDWSSYNSPLHF.

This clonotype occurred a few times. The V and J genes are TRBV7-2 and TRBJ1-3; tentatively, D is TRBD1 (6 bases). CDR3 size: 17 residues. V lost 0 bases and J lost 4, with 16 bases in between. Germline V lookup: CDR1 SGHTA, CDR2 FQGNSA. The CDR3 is CASSLATGRGTGNTIYF. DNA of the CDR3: TGTGCCAGCAGCTTAGCGACAGGCAGGGGAACCGGAAACACCATATATTTT.

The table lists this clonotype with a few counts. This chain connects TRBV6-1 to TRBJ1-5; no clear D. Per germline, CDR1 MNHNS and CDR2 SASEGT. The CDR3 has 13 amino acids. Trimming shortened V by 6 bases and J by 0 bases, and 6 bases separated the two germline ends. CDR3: CASRGYSNQPQHF. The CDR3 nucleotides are TGTGCCAGCAGGGGCTATAGCAATCAGCCCCAGCATTTT.